A selection of T cell receptor beta chains follows, all from one sample in a study of OX40 agonist ivuxolimab in advanced cancers. Repertoires were generated with immunoSEQ multiplex PCR, while TCRdb's copy carries only in-frame clones and drops some. This table holds about 71,000 clones, roughly 77% found once. The source was CD4+ or CD8+ T cells sorted from blood, collected in a trial of the OX40 agonist ivuxolimab. These receptors all come from an adult with an advanced solid tumor such as melanoma, head and neck, liver or kidney cancer. Both conserved end residues are part of each CDR3. D genes are given only for firm matches. Only part of the rows carry a size: once, few, many, or a class if the clone is expanded.

- | TRBJ2-1 | 15 | TRBV6-6 | once | TGTGCCAGCAGTTCCGGCGGGACAGCGAACAATGAGCAGTTCTTC | CASSSGGTANNEQFF
TRBD1 | TRBJ1-2 | 12 | TRBV27 | few | TGTGCCAGCTCCACACAGGGGGGTGGCTACACCTTC | CASSTQGGGYTF
TRBD1 | TRBJ1-6 | 15 | TRBV18 | - | TGTGCCAGCTCACCTGGACAGGGCTCAGGTTCACCCCTCCACTTT | CASSPGQGSGSPLHF
TRBD1 | TRBJ1-2 | 18 | TRBV4-2 | - | TGTGCCAGCAGCCAAGAGGGGCCCACAGGGGTTGATCCCAATGGCTACACCTTC | CASSQEGPTGVDPNGYTF
TRBD1 | TRBJ1-1 | 16 | TRBV5-1 | - | TGCGCCAGCAGCTCAACAGGGGGATCCATGAACACTGAAGCTTTCTTT | CASSSTGGSMNTEAFF
TRBD2 | TRBJ2-3 | 16 | TRBV9 | - | TGTGCCAGCAGCAAACTAGCGGGGGGAGCCACAGATACGCAGTATTTT | CASSKLAGGATDTQYF
TRBD1 | TRBJ1-2 | 15 | TRBV4-1 | - | TGCGCCAGCAGCCGGTTGGACAGGGGGGACTATGGCTACACCTTC | CASSRLDRGDYGYTF
TRBD1 | TRBJ2-7 | 13 | TRBV30 | - | TGTGCCTGGAGTGTACGGAAAGGGACAGAGAAATGCTTC | CAWSVRKGTEKCF
TRBD1 | TRBJ1-1 | 15 | TRBV19 | - | TGTGCCAGTAGTAGACAGGGGACACCGAACACTGAAGCTTTCTTT | CASSRQGTPNTEAFF
TRBD1 | TRBJ1-1 | 10 | TRBV20-1 | - | TGCAGTGCCGGGACAGCAGAAGCTTTCTTT | CSAGTAEAFF
- | TRBJ2-5 | 18 | TRBV15 | few | TGTGCCACCAGCATCAGATGGCGACAAGGGCGCCGGAGGGGGACCCAGTACTTC | CATSIRWRQGRRRGTQYF
- | TRBJ1-2 | 13 | TRBV2 | once | TGTGCCAGCAGTGAAGAGCACAACTATGGCTACACCTTC | CASSEEHNYGYTF
- | TRBJ1-2 | 13 | TRBV19 | - | TGTGCCAGTAGCCTAGACGTGCTCTATGGCTACACCTTC | CASSLDVLYGYTF
- | TRBJ2-7 | 15 | TRBV6-1 | - | TGTGCCAGCAGGGCTCCTGCCGGAGGGGGCTACGAGCAGTACTTC | CASRAPAGGGYEQYF
TRBD2 | TRBJ2-2 | 15 | TRBV7-2 | once | TGTGCCAGCAGCTTAGCCGTTACTAGCGTTGGGGAGCTGTTTTTT | CASSLAVTSVGELFF
- | TRBJ2-7 | 14 | TRBV11-2 | - | TGTGCCAGCAGCTTAGCGGTCACCTACTACGAGCAGTACTTC | CASSLAVTYYEQYF
- | TRBJ2-1 | 15 | TRBV5-4 | - | TGTGCCAGCAGCGGCCCGGATAAGGACCTCAATGAGCAGTTCTTC | CASSGPDKDLNEQFF
TRBD2 | TRBJ2-3 | 16 | TRBV9 | few | TGTGCCAGCAGCCCTCCGGGACTACTAGAAGCAGATACGCAGTATTTT | CASSPPGLLEADTQYF
- | TRBJ1-1 | 13 | TRBV2 | few | TGTGCCAGCAGTGAGGCTAAGGCGACTGAAGCTTTCTTT | CASSEAKATEAFF
- | TRBJ1-5 | 14 | TRBV2 | - | TGTGCCAGCAGTATGACTGGGAGCAATCAGCCCCAGCATTTT | CASSMTGSNQPQHF
- | TRBJ1-1 | 13 | TRBV6-5 | once | TGTGCCAGCAGCGGCTACAGGCGTACTGAAGCTTTCTTT | CASSGYRRTEAFF
- | TRBJ1-5 | 14 | TRBV19 | - | TGTGCCAGTAGTATCTTCTGGGGGGATCAGCCCCAGCATTTT | CASSIFWGDQPQHF
- | TRBJ2-5 | 12 | TRBV18 | - | TGTGCCAGCTCACGAGACCAAGAGACCCAGTACTTC | CASSRDQETQYF
- | TRBJ1-1 | 16 | TRBV7-8 | - | TGTGCCAGCAGCTTAGCGCGGTCCAGCATGAACACTGAAGCTTTCTTT | CASSLARSSMNTEAFF
- | TRBJ1-1 | 13 | TRBV5-1 | few | TGCGCCAGCCACGACAGTACGCGAGGAGAAGCTTTCTTT | CASHDSTRGEAFF
- | TRBJ2-7 | 15 | TRBV11-2 | once | TGTGCCAGCAGCTTAGGACCCGGGACGACCATCCAGCTGTACTTC | CASSLGPGTTIQLYF
TRBD1 | TRBJ1-2 | 15 | TRBV9 | - | TGTGCCAGCAGCGCCCAACAGGGGGTGCTTGGAGGCTACACCTTC | CASSAQQGVLGGYTF
TRBD1 | TRBJ2-7 | 14 | TRBV6-1 | - | TGTGCCAGCAATCGGGACAGGGGTAGGTACGAGCAGTACTTC | CASNRDRGRYEQYF
TRBD1 | TRBJ2-3 | 14 | TRBV5-5 | few | TGTGCCAGCAGCAGGACAGGGAGTCCAGATACGCAGTATTTT | CASSRTGSPDTQYF
- | TRBJ2-3 | 14 | TRBV5-1 | - | TGCGCCAGCAGCTTGGACAGGGAAGGAGATACGCAGTATTTT | CASSLDREGDTQYF
TRBD1 | TRBJ2-1 | 12 | TRBV6-6 | many | TGTGCCAGCAGTCTGACAGGGGATGAGCAGTTCTTC | CASSLTGDEQFF
- | TRBJ1-5 | 14 | TRBV4-1 | - | TGCGCCAGCAGCCAAGACAATAGCAATCAGCCCCAGCATTTT | CASSQDNSNQPQHF
TRBD2 | TRBJ2-1 | 16 | TRBV4-1 | - | TGCGCCAGCAGCCAACAGCTAGCGGGCTCCTACAATGAGCAGTTCTTC | CASSQQLAGSYNEQFF
TRBD1 | TRBJ1-6 | 16 | TRBV7-2 | - | TGTGCCAGCAGCTGGGGACAGAGCTCCTATAATTCACCCCTCCACTTT | CASSWGQSSYNSPLHF
- | TRBJ2-4 | 16 | TRBV9 | - | TGTGCCAGCAGCGTAGGGCGCGAACTAGCCAAAAACATTCAGTACTTC | CASSVGRELAKNIQYF
TRBD2 | TRBJ2-3 | 15 | TRBV6-1 | medium-sized | TGTGCCAGCAGTGAAGTAGCGGGGGGCACAGATACGCAGTATTTT | CASSEVAGGTDTQYF
TRBD2 | TRBJ2-7 | 15 | TRBV6-5 | - | TGTGCCAGCAGTTACTCGACTGGGGGGGGCTACGAGCAGTACTTC | CASSYSTGGGYEQYF
- | TRBJ1-6 | 14 | TRBV6-1 | few | TGTGCCAGCAGTGGGGGAGGGGTCAATTCACCCCTCCACTTT | CASSGGGVNSPLHF
- | TRBJ2-7 | 15 | TRBV7-2 | medium-sized | TGTGCCAGCAGCCCCTCCGGGACGACAGGATACGAGCAGTACTTC | CASSPSGTTGYEQYF
- | TRBJ1-1 | 14 | TRBV7-2 | - | TGTGCCAGCAACTTGGGCGTCCTGAACACTGAAGCTTTCTTT | CASNLGVLNTEAFF
- | TRBJ2-7 | 16 | TRBV7-9 | - | TGTGCCAGCAGCTTTGACGCAGTGCCTCCCAGAAACGAGCAGTACTTC | CASSFDAVPPRNEQYF
- | TRBJ1-2 | 13 | TRBV4-2 | - | TGTGCCAGCAGCTTAGGGCAGGGAGTCGGCTACACCTTC | CASSLGQGVGYTF
- | TRBJ2-1 | 16 | TRBV9 | - | TGTGCCAGCAGCGTCCAGGTCGCCGGCTCCTACAATGAGCAGTTCTTC | CASSVQVAGSYNEQFF
TRBD1 | TRBJ2-7 | 15 | TRBV5-1 | once | TGCGCCAGCAGCTTGGGGGTAGGGGGCAACTACGAGCAGTACTTC | CASSLGVGGNYEQYF
- | TRBJ2-1 | 14 | TRBV5-4 | - | TGTGCCAGCAGCTCCGGAAGAGGGGACGAGGAGCAGTTCTTC | CASSSGRGDEEQFF
- | TRBJ2-7 | 12 | TRBV10-1 | few | TGCGCCAGCAGTGACCCACAGGGTGAGCAGTACTTC | CASSDPQGEQYF
- | TRBJ1-1 | 12 | TRBV19 | - | TGTGCCAGTAATCCAAGTCAGGGCTCAGCTTTCTTT | CASNPSQGSAFF
TRBD2 | TRBJ2-1 | 15 | TRBV9 | - | TGTGCCAGCAGCGTAGTGGCGGGAGCATACAATGAGCAGTTCTTC | CASSVVAGAYNEQFF
TRBD1 | TRBJ1-5 | 13 | TRBV19 | - | TGTGCCAGTAGTATACAGGGGGTTCAGCCCCAGCATTTT | CASSIQGVQPQHF
- | TRBJ2-7 | 13 | TRBV2 | once | TGTGCCAGCAGTGAAGCTCGGCGCTCCGAGCAGTACTTC | CASSEARRSEQYF
- | TRBJ1-5 | 14 | TRBV7-8 | - | TGTGCCAGCAGCGAAGGGGTTAGCAATCAGCCCCAGCATTTT | CASSEGVSNQPQHF